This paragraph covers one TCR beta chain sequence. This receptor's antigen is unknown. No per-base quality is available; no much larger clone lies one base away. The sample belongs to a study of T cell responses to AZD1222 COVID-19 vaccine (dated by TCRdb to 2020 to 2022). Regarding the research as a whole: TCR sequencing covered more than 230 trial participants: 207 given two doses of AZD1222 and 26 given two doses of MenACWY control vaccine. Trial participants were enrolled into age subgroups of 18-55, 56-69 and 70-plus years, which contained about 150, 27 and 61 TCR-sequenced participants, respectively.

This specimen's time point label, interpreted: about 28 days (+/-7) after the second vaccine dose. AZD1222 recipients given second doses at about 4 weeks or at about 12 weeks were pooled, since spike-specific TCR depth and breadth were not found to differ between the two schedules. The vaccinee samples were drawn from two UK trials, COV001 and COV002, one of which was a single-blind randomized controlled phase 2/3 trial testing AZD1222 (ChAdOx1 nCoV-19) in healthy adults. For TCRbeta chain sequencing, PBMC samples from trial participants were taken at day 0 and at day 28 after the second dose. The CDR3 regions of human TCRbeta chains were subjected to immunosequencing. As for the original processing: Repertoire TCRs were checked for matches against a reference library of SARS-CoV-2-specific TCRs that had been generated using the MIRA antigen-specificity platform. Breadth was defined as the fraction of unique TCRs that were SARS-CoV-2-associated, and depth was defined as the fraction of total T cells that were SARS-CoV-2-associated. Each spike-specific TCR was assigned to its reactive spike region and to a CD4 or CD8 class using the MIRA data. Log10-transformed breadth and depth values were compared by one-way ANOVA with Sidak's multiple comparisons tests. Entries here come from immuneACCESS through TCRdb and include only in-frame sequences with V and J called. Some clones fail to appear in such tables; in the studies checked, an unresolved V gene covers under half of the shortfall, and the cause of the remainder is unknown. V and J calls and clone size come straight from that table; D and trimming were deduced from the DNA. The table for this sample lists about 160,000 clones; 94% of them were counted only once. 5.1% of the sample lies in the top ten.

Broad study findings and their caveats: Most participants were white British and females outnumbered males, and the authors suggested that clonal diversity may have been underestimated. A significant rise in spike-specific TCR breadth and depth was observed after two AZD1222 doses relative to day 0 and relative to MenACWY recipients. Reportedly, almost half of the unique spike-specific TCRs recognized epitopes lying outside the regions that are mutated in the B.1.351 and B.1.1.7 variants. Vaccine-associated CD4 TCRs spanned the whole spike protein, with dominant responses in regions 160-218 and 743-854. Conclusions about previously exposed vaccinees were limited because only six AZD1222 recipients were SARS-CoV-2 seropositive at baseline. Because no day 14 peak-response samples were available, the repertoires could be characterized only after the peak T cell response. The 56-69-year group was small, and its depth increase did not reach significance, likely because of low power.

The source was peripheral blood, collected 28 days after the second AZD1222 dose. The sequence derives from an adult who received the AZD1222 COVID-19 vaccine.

The CDR3: CASSSSTSSSYNEQFF. The nucleotide sequence is TGTGCCAGCAGTTCCTCGACTAGCAGCTCCTACAATGAGCAGTTCTTC. This chain joins TRBV27 to TRBJ2-1, with 7 bases in between that match TRBD2. The V end gives up 4 bases and the J end 0 bases, leaving 6 bases in the junction not matched to a gene. The germline V gene (reference sequence) provides CDR1 MNHEY and CDR2 SMNVEV. Counted from cysteine to phenylalanine, this CDR3 has 16 amino acids. CDR3 DNA is the only sequence kept; it has 48 bases, read in frame from the first base.